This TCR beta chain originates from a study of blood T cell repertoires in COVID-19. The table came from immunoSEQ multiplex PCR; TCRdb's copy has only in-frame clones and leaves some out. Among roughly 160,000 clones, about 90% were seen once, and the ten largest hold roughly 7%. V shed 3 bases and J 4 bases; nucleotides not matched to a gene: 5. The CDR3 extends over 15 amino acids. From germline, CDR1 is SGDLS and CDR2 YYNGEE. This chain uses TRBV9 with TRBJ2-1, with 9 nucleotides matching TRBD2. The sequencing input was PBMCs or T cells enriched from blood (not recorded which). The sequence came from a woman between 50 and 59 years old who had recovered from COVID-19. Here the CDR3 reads CASSEGLAEYNEQFF. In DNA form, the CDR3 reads TGTGCCAGCAGCGAGGGACTAGCTGAGTACAATGAGCAGTTCTTC.